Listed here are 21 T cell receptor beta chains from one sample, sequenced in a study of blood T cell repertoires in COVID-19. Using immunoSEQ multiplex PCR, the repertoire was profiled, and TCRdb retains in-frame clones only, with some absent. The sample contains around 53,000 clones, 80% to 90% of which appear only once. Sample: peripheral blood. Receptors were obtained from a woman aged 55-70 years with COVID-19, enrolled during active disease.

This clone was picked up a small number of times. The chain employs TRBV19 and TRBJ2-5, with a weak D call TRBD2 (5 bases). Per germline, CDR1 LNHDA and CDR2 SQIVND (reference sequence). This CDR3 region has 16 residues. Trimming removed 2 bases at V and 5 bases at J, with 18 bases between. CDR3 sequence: CASSIRGIGPGETQYF. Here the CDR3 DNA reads TGTGCCAGTAGTATAAGAGGTATAGGGCCGGGGGAGACCCAGTACTTC.

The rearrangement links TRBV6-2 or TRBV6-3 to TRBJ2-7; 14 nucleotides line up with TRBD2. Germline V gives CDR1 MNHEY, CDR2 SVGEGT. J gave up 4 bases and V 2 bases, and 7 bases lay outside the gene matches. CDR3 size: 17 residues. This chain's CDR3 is CASSYGTSGSSRYEQYF. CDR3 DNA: TGTGCCAGCAGTTACGGGACTAGCGGGAGTTCCCGGTACGAGCAGTACTTC.

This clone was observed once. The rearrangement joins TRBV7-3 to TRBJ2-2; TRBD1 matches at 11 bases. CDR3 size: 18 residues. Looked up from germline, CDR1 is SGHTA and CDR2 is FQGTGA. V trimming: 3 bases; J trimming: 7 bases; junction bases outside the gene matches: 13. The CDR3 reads CASSFSPPRTGGGGELFF. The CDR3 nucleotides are TGTGCCAGCAGCTTTTCCCCACCTCGGACAGGGGGCGGCGGGGAGCTGTTTTTT.

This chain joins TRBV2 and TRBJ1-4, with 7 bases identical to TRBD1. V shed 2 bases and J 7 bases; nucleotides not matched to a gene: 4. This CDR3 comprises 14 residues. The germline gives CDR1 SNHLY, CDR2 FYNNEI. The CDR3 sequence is CASSEQGGIEKLFF. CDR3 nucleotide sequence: TGTGCCAGCAGTGAACAGGGGGGTATTGAAAAACTGTTTTTT.

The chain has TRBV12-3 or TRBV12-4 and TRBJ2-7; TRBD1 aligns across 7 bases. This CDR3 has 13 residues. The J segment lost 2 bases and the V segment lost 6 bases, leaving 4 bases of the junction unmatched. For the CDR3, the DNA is TGTGCCAGCAGGTCCGGGACAGCCTACGAGCAGTACTTC. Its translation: CASRSGTAYEQYF.

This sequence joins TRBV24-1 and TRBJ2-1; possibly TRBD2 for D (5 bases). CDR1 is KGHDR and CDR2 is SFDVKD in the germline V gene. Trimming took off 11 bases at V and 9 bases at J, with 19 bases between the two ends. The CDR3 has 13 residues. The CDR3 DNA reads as TGTGCCATCCAGTCCCAATCGGCGGGTGAGCAGTTCTTC. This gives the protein CAIQSQSAGEQFF.

The CDR3 sequence is CASSTGTSGRGFEQYF. The CDR3 DNA reads TGTGCCAGCAGTACCGGGACTAGCGGGAGGGGATTCGAGCAGTACTTC. V and J are TRBV28 and TRBJ2-7; 16 positions match TRBD2. This CDR3 has 16 amino acids. Germline-derived CDR1 and CDR2 are MDHEN and SYDVKM. Trimming took 5 bases from V and 6 from J; bases not matched to a gene: 7.

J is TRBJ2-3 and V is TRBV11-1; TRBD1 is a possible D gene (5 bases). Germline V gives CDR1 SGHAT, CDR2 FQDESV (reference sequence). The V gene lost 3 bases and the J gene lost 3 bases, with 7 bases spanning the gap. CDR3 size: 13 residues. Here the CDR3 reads CASSFGATDTQYF. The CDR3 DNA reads TGTGCCAGCAGCTTTGGGGCAACAGATACGCAGTATTTT.

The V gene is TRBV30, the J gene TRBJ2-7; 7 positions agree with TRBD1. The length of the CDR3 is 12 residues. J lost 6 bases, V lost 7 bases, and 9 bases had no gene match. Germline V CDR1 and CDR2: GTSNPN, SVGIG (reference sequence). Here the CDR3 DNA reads TGTGCCTCCTCCCCGACAGGGCCCGAGCAGTACTTC. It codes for CASSPTGPEQYF. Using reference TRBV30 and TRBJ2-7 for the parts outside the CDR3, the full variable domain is SQTIHQWPATLVQPVGSPLSLECTVEGTSNPNLYWYRQAAGRGLQLLFYSVGIGQISSEVPQNLSASRPQDRQFILSSKKLLLSDSGFYLCASSPTGPEQYFGPGTRLTVT.

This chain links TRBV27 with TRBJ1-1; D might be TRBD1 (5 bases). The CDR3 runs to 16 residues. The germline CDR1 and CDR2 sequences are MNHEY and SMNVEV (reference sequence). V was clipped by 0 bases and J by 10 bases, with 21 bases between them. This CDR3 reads CASSLSQRTYTIGAFF. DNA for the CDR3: TGTGCCAGCAGTTTATCGCAACGGACATACACGATAGGAGCTTTCTTT.

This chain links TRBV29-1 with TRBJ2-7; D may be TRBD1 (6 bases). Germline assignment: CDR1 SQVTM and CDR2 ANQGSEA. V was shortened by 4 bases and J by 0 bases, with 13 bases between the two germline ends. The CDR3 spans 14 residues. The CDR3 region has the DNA TGCAGCGTTGCCGGGGACATCATCTCCTACGAGCAGTACTTC. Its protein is CSVAGDIISYEQYF.

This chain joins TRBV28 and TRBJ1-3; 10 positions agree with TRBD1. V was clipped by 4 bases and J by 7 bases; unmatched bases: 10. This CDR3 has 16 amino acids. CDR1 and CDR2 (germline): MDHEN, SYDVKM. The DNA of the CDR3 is TGTGCCAGCAGTTCCGCCGGGACAGGGGTAGGGAACACCATATATTTT. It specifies CASSSAGTGVGNTIYF. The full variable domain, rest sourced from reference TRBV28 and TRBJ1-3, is DVKVTQSSRYLVKRTGEKVFLECVQDMDHENMFWYRQDPGLGLRLIYFSYDVKMKEKGDIPEGYSVSREKKERFSLILESASTNQTSMYLCASSSAGTGVGNTIYFGEGSWLTVV.

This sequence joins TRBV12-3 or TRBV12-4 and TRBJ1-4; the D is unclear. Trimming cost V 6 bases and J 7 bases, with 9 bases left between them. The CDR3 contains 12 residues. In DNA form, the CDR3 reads TGTGCCAGCAGACAGTCTGGTGAAAAACTGTTTTTT. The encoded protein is CASRQSGEKLFF.

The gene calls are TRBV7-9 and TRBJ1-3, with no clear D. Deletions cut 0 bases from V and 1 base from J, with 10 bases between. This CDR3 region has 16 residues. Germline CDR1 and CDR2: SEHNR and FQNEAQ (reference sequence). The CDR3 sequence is CASSLAAAWSGNTIYF. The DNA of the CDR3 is TGTGCCAGCAGCTTAGCGGCAGCGTGGTCTGGAAACACCATATATTTT.

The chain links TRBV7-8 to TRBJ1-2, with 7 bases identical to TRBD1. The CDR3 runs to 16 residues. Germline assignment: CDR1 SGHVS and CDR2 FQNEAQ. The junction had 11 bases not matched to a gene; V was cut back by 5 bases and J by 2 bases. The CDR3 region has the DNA TGTGCCAGCAGCCCCCGACTTTCGACAGGGAACTATGGCTACACCTTC. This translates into CASSPRLSTGNYGYTF.

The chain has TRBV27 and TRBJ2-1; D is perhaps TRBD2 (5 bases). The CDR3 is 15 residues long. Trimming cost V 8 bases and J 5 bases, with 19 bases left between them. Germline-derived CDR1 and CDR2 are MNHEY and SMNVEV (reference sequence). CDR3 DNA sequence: TGTGCCAGCCAAACGGGCGAGGGTTTTAACAATGAGCAGTTCTTC. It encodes CASQTGEGFNNEQFF.

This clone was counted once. CDR3 sequence reads: CASSLGLAGGPVSTDTQYF. In DNA, the CDR3 is TGTGCCAGCAGCTTAGGCCTAGCGGGAGGGCCCGTAAGCACAGATACGCAGTATTTT. The chain has TRBV7-8 and TRBJ2-3, with 12 bases identical to TRBD2. From germline, CDR1 is SGHVS and CDR2 FQNEAQ. The CDR3 extends over 19 amino acids. The V segment lost 1 base and the J segment 0 bases; nucleotides outside the gene matches: 8.

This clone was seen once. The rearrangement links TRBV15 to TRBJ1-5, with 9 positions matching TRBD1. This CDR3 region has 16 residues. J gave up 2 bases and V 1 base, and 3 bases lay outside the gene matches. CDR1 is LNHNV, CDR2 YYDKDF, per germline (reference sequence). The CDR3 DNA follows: TGTGCCACCAGCAGAGGGGACAGGGTGGGCAATCAGCCCCAGCATTTT. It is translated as CATSRGDRVGNQPQHF.

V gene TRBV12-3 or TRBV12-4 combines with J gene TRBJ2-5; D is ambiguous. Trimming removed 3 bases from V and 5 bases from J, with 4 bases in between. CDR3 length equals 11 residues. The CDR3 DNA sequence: TGTGCCAGCAGTTTTTCGGAGACCCAGTACTTC. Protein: CASSFSETQYF.

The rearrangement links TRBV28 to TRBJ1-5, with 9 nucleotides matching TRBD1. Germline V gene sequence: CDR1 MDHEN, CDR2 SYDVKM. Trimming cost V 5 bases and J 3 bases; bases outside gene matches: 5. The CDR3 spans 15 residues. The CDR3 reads CASSPYRGLNQPQHF. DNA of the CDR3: TGTGCCAGCAGTCCATACAGGGGGCTCAATCAGCCCCAGCATTTT.

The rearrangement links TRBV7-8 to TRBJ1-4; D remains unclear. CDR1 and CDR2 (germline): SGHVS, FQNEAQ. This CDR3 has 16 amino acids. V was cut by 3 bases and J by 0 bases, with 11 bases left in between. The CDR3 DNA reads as TGTGCCAGCAGCTTGGTGCGGTTTGCAACTAATGAAAAACTGTTTTTT. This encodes CASSLVRFATNEKLFF.